This T cell receptor (beta chain) was found in a study of identical twins. TCRdb recomputed calls from the 5' RACE reads with MiXCR, one row per CDR3 protein. Here the sample spans 450,000 or so distinct CDR3 sequences, around 15% being singletons. The study's findings and limits: Twin pairs had excess sharing that was weaker in beta out-of-frame sequences.

CDR3 length: 12 amino acids. CDR1 is SGHRS and CDR2 is YFSETQ in the germline V gene. Trimming removed 2 bases at V and 2 bases at J, with 4 bases between. This clonotype was picked up many times. The antigen is undetermined. This sample also belongs to another study, concerning yellow fever vaccine responses in identical twins.

The clonotype originates from a woman aged 18-29 years in good health. Sample: CD4+ T cells sorted from blood. This chain uses TRBV5-1 with TRBJ1-2; no firm D call. DNA of the CDR3: TGCGCCAGCAGCTTCGAGAACTATGGCTACACCTTC. Amino acid sequence: CASSFENYGYTF.